One sample yielded the 11 T cell receptor beta chains listed below, sequenced in a study of T cell repertoires in cytomegalovirus infection. TCRdb recomputed calls from the reads with MiXCR, one row per CDR3 protein. The sample shows under 350,000 distinct CDR3 sequences, under 25% of them seen only once. No antigen has been identified for these receptors. The source material was cultured PBMCs, sampled from culture after CMV antigen stimulation. These receptors were obtained from a human donor in good health (CMV status not recorded). Some clones in this sample may be carry-over from other donors' samples.

A single count supports this clonotype. The chain joins TRBV19 to TRBJ1-2; TRBD1 matches 8 bases. The CDR3 consists of 14 residues. The V gene end was trimmed by 4 bases and the J gene end by 3 bases; junction bases not matched to a gene: 4. From germline, CDR1 is LNHDA and CDR2 SQIVND (reference sequence). The DNA of the CDR3 is TGTGCCAGTAGTACCATACAGGGGGACTATGGCTACACCTTC. Its protein is CASSTIQGDYGYTF.

This clonotype appeared many times. This chain links TRBV7-8 with TRBJ2-7, with 14 bases identical to TRBD2. The CDR3 extends over 21 amino acids. CDR1 and CDR2 (germline): SGHVS, FQNEAQ. After removal of 5 bases from V and 0 bases from J, the junction contained 18 bases not matched to a gene. CDR3 loop: CASSRSYSGLAGVSSSYEQYF. CDR3 coding DNA: TGTGCCAGCAGCAGGAGCTACTCGGGACTAGCGGGAGTTAGTAGCTCCTACGAGCAGTACTTC.

This chain joins TRBV7-2 and TRBJ2-3; the match to TRBD2 covers 12 bases. This CDR3 has 17 amino acids. The germline V gene encodes CDR1 SGHTA and CDR2 FQGNSA. V gave up 5 bases and J gave up 3 bases; unmatched junction bases: 9. Here the CDR3 reads CASSPSGRASGTDTQYF. Here the CDR3 DNA reads TGTGCCAGCAGCCCTAGCGGGAGGGCCTCAGGGACAGATACGCAGTATTTT.

The chain couples TRBV2 to TRBJ1-5, with 9 bases fitting TRBD1. From germline, CDR1 is SNHLY and CDR2 FYNNEI. The CDR3 is 16 residues long. Germline trimming cut 7 bases from V and 3 bases from J; bases unmatched to any gene: 10. This chain's CDR3 is CASTDPGTGNNQPQHF. As DNA, the CDR3 is TGTGCCAGCACCGATCCCGGGACAGGGAACAATCAGCCCCAGCATTTT.

This clonotype was seen repeatedly, ten times or more. The genes are TRBV12-3 or TRBV12-4 and TRBJ1-5; 8 bases match TRBD1. Unmatched junction bases numbered 5, after V lost 5 bases and J lost 2 bases. The CDR3 runs to 15 residues. The CDR3 nucleotides read TGTGCCAGCAGTGCAGGGGGCCGGGGCAATCAGCCCCAGCATTTT. Its protein is CASSAGGRGNQPQHF.

The CDR3 nucleotides are TGCAGTGCTAGAGATCCTCTTGCCACTCAAGAGACCCAGTACTTC. It specifies CSARDPLATQETQYF. The chain couples TRBV20-1 to TRBJ2-5, with D unclear. The CDR3 loop spans 15 amino acids. Trimming cost V 0 bases and J 2 bases, with 13 bases left between them. CDR1 and CDR2 from the germline V gene are DFQATT and SNEGSKA (reference sequence).

This clonotype came up once. V is TRBV3-1 and J is TRBJ2-1; D gene ambiguous. The germline gives CDR1 LGHDT, CDR2 YNNKEL (reference sequence). With 1 base removed from V and 11 bases from J, the gap between germline ends came to 9 bases. The CDR3 extends over 12 amino acids. CDR3 nucleotides: TGTGCCAGCAGCCAAGTTCCAGGTAAGCAGTTCTTC. This gives the protein CASSQVPGKQFF.

This clonotype was observed a few times. This chain joins TRBV10-3 and TRBJ1-6; 9 bases map to TRBD1. Germline values: CDR1 ENHRY, CDR2 SYGVKD. Losses at the gene ends were 2 bases for V and 15 bases for J; bases not matched to a gene: 5. The length of the CDR3 is 13 residues. The CDR3 loop is CAISEGDRGNLHF. The CDR3, as DNA: TGTGCCATCAGTGAGGGCGACAGGGGGAACCTCCACTTT.

This clonotype was seen more than once but under ten times. The chain uses TRBV19 and TRBJ1-3; tentative D call: TRBD1 (6 bases). This CDR3 spans 14 amino acids. The germline CDR1 and CDR2 sequences are LNHDA and SQIVND (reference sequence). Trimming shortened V by 6 bases and J by 0 bases, and 9 bases separated the two germline ends. This CDR3 reads CASRSTGSGNTIYF. DNA of the CDR3: TGTGCCAGTAGGTCGACAGGCTCTGGAAACACCATATATTTT. Combining the CDR3 with reference TRBV19 and TRBJ1-3 gives the whole variable domain DGGITQSPKYLFRKEGQNVTLSCEQNLNHDAMYWYRQDPGQGLRLIYYSQIVNDFQKGDIAEGYSVSREKKESFPLTVTSAQKNPTAFYLCASRSTGSGNTIYFGEGSWLTVV.

This CDR3 is CASSEVGTGLYEKLFF. Written as DNA, the CDR3 is TGTGCCAGCAGTGAAGTGGGCACAGGCCTATATGAAAAACTGTTTTTT. The V call is TRBV2, the J call TRBJ1-4, with D possibly TRBD1 on 5 matching bases. CDR3 length equals 16 residues. V was clipped by 1 base and J by 6 bases, with 15 bases between them. From germline, CDR1 is SNHLY and CDR2 FYNNEI. The full variable domain, with the rest looked up from reference TRBV2 and TRBJ1-4, is EPEVTQTPSHQVTQMGQEVILRCVPISNHLYFYWYRQILGQKVEFLVSFYNNEISEKSEIFDDQFSVERPDGSNFTLKIRSTKLEDSAMYFCASSEVGTGLYEKLFFGSGTQLSVL.

The V gene is TRBV7-9, the J gene TRBJ1-1, with 9 bases identical to TRBD1. The length of the CDR3 is 16 residues. Trimming at V came to 5 bases and at J to 1 base, leaving 8 bases not matched to a gene. The germline gives CDR1 SEHNR, CDR2 FQNEAQ (reference sequence). This chain's CDR3 is CASSRGQGGWNTEAFF. In nucleotides, the CDR3 is TGTGCCAGCAGCAGGGGACAGGGAGGGTGGAACACTGAAGCTTTCTTT. The variable domain in full, completed from reference TRBV7-9 and TRBJ1-1, reads DTGVSQNPRHKITKRGQNVTFRCDPISEHNRLYWYRQTLGQGPEFLTYFQNEAQLEKSRLLSDRFSAERPKGSFSTLEIQRTEQGDSAMYLCASSRGQGGWNTEAFFGQGTRLTVV.